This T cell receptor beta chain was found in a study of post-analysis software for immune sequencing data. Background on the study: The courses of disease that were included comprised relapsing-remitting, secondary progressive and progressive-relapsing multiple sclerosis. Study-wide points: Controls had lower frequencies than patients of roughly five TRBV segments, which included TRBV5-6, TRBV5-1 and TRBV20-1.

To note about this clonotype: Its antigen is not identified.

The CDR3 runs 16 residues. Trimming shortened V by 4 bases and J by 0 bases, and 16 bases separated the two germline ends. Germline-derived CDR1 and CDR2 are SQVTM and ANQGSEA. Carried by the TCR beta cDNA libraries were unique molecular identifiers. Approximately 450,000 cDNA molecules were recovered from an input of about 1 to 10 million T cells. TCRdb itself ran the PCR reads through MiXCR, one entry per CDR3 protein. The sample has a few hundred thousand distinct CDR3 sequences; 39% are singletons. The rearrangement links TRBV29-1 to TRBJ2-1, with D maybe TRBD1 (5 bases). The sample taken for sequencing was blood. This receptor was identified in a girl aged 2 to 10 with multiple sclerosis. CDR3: CSVGGDSLSSYNEQFF. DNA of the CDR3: TGCAGCGTTGGCGGTGACAGCTTAAGCTCCTACAATGAGCAGTTCTTC.